This section outlines one T cell receptor (beta chain) sequence together with its context. The sample comes from a study of T cell responses to AZD1222 COVID-19 vaccine. Germline CDR1 SGHVS, CDR2 FQNEAQ. CDR3 length: 16 residues. The V gene lost 2 bases and the J gene lost 4 bases, with 15 bases spanning the gap. The protocol was immunoSEQ multiplex PCR, while the TCRdb copy is restricted to in-frame clones and leaves out a portion. The top ten clones hold about 1.2% of a sample with 95,000 to 150,000 clones, roughly 84% of them seen once. The V call is TRBV7-8, the J call TRBJ2-1; possibly TRBD1 or TRBD2 for D (5 bases each). The receptor's source is an adult in good health. Sequences were derived from peripheral blood, sampled on day 0 of AZD1222 vaccination. The CDR3 sequence: CASSLSSRGPYNEQFF. DNA of the CDR3: TGTGCCAGCAGCTTAAGTAGTCGGGGACCATACAATGAGCAGTTCTTC.